The next 18 T cell receptor beta chains were all read from a single sample in a study of T-cell reconstitution after alpha-beta-depleted transplantation in children (dated by TCRdb to between 2015 and 2016). The treatment or condition label for this specimen denotes: allogeneic hematopoietic cell transplantation with graft depleted of TCRalphabeta T cells and CD19 B cells. Libraries came from PCR. TCRdb lists the instrument as Illumina HiSeq 2500. TCR libraries were prepared with molecular barcoding, using unique molecular identifiers to normalize TCRbeta repertoire quantification. In-frame beta chains were kept once TCRdb had trimmed the public reads at Q25 with fastp and called clones with MiXCR. Entries are consolidated by CDR3 protein sequence, retaining the most common genes and DNA. Across this sample there are 700,000 to 950,000 distinct CDR3 sequences, with about 15% seen only once. The ten top clones hold approximately 5% of the sample.

The starting material was PBMCs, mostly from graft donor cells, obtained 360 days after TCRalphabeta/CD19-depleted stem cell transplant. All receptors come from a male patient between 5 and 17 years old who had a stem cell transplant for acute lymphoblastic leukemia, so the T cells may come from the graft donor.

This clonotype was counted ten times or more. The chain links TRBV4-1 to TRBJ2-7, with 10 bases fitting TRBD1. CDR1 MGHRA and CDR2 YSYEKL come from the germline V gene. Unmatched junction bases numbered 10, after V lost 6 bases and J lost 8 bases. This CDR3 has 14 amino acids. CDR3 region: CASSRTGTGDKQYF. The CDR3 nucleotides are TGCGCCAGCAGTCGAACCGGGACAGGGGATAAGCAGTACTTC.

The CDR3 loop is CASSFIPGEETQYF. CDR3 coding DNA: TGCGCCAGCAGCTTTATCCCGGGGGAAGAGACCCAGTACTTC. The chain is built from TRBV5-1 and TRBJ2-5; tentative D call: TRBD2 (6 bases). CDR1 and CDR2 (germline): SGHRS, YFSETQ. Between the trimmed V and J ends, which lost 2 bases and 3 bases, there was a span of 11 bases. The CDR3 totals 14 residues.

This clonotype was observed many times. V usage is TRBV4-1 and J usage is TRBJ2-7; 11 bases match TRBD2. V shed 4 bases, J shed 0 bases, and the junction held 14 bases outside the gene matches. Germline V lookup: CDR1 MGHRA, CDR2 YSYEKL. The CDR3 has 19 amino acids. The DNA of the CDR3 is TGCGCCAGCAGCCCTTTGACTAGCGGGACCCTGAAGAGCTCCTACGAGCAGTACTTC. Translated: CASSPLTSGTLKSSYEQYF.

This clonotype was detected many times. The J gene is TRBJ2-5, the V gene TRBV29-1; D is unresolved. CDR3 length equals 12 residues. With 2 bases removed from V and 9 bases from J, the gap between germline ends came to 13 bases. Per germline, CDR1 SQVTM and CDR2 ANQGSEA. The chain's CDR3 is CSVETDIGAQYF. The CDR3, as DNA: TGCAGCGTTGAAACCGACATTGGGGCCCAGTACTTC.

Concerning this clonotype: A much bigger clone sits one base away, suggesting this may be a read error. The chain recombines TRBV24-1 with TRBJ2-1; 8 nucleotides align to TRBD2. This CDR3 contains 16 residues. Per germline, CDR1 KGHDR and CDR2 SFDVKD. The trim removed 4 bases at V and 9 bases at J, leaving 13 bases unmatched. The DNA for the CDR3 is TGTGCCACCAGTGAGATGAGGCGGGAGGCCTTAGCTGAGCAGTTCTTC. Its translation is CATSEMRREALAEQFF.

The V and J genes are TRBV2 and TRBJ2-1; 10 positions match TRBD1. CDR1 is SNHLY, CDR2 FYNNEI, per germline. The CDR3 contains 15 residues. V trimming: 7 bases; J trimming: 0 bases; junction bases outside the gene matches: 3. CDR3 bases: TGTGCCAGCATCAGGACAGGGGGCTCCTACAATGAGCAGTTCTTC. Residues: CASIRTGGSYNEQFF.

This clonotype was found a few times. The chain uses TRBV7-2 and TRBJ2-3; the match to TRBD2 covers 9 bases. The germline CDR1 and CDR2 sequences are SGHTA and FQGNSA. With V trimmed by 5 bases and J by 4 bases, 7 bases remained unmatched. This CDR3 comprises 15 residues. The CDR3 here is CASSGRTSGPDTQYF. DNA for the CDR3: TGTGCCAGCAGCGGACGTACTAGCGGGCCAGATACGCAGTATTTT. Filled out from reference TRBV7-2 and TRBJ2-3, the complete variable domain reads GAGVSQSPSNKVTEKGKDVELRCDPISGHTALYWYRQSLGQGLEFLIYFQGNSAPDKSGLPSDRFSAERTGGSVSTLTIQRTQQEDSAVYLCASSGRTSGPDTQYFGPGTRLTVL.

The chain is built from TRBV4-1 and TRBJ2-7, with 7 bases matching TRBD2. V trimming: 3 bases; J trimming: 2 bases; junction bases outside the gene matches: 7. CDR1 and CDR2 from the germline V gene are MGHRA and YSYEKL. This CDR3 spans 15 amino acids. DNA of the CDR3: TGCGCCAGCAGCCACCGGGGGGATGCTACCTACGAGCAGTACTTC. It translates to CASSHRGDATYEQYF.

The rearrangement uses TRBV4-1 and TRBJ2-7; perhaps D is TRBD1 or TRBD2 (5 bases each). Deletions cut 4 bases from V and 7 bases from J, with 20 bases between. Germline CDR1 is MGHRA and CDR2 is YSYEKL. The CDR3 length is 15 residues. Written as DNA, the CDR3 is TGCGCCAGCAGCCCCCAAACGTTGGGGGTAGGTGAGCAGTACTTC. This gives the protein CASSPQTLGVGEQYF.

Points on this clonotype: Germline and junction disagree at one end, which may indicate a read error. The rearrangement links TRBV20-1 to TRBJ2-5; 15 bases map to TRBD2. Per germline, CDR1 DFQATT and CDR2 SNEGSKA (reference sequence). The CDR3 runs 15 residues. The CDR3 loop is CCATGTSGRRETQYF. The CDR3 bases are TGCTGTGCTACCGGGACTAGCGGGAGGAGGGAGACCCAGTACTTC.

At least ten counts were recorded for this clonotype. J is TRBJ2-2 and V is TRBV29-1; TRBD2 matches at 7 bases. Losses at the gene ends were 0 bases for V and 5 bases for J; bases not matched to a gene: 3. Looked up from germline, CDR1 is SQVTM and CDR2 is ANQGSEA. This CDR3 has 14 residues. The CDR3 protein is CSVEDGGGTGELFF. The CDR3 bases are TGCAGCGTTGAAGACGGGGGAGGGACCGGGGAGCTGTTTTTT.

The chain couples TRBV7-3 to TRBJ2-1; 7 bases are a match to TRBD2. The V gene's germline CDR1 is SGHTA and CDR2 FQGTGA. The ends lost 5 bases at V and 5 bases at J; junction bases unmatched: 9. CDR3 length: 15 residues. The CDR3 region has the DNA TGTGCCAGCAGCAAAATTGGACGGGGGGACAATGAGCAGTTCTTC. Translating it yields CASSKIGRGDNEQFF.

This clonotype was found a few times. The V gene is TRBV5-1, the J gene TRBJ1-2; tentative D call: TRBD1 (5 bases). V was shortened by 0 bases and J by 4 bases, with 10 bases between the two germline ends. The CDR3 contains 14 residues. Per germline, CDR1 SGHRS and CDR2 YFSETQ. The CDR3 DNA follows: TGCGCCAGCAGCTTGGCCGGGGGTCCCTATGGCTACACCTTC. It translates to CASSLAGGPYGYTF.

In this sample, this clonotype turned up a few times. The chain is built from TRBV5-1 and TRBJ1-1; 10 nucleotides align to TRBD1. V lost 7 bases, J lost 4 bases, and 4 bases stayed unmatched. There are 13 residues in the CDR3. Germline CDR1 is SGHRS and CDR2 is YFSETQ. The CDR3 bases are TGCGCCAGCCTAGGACAGGGGGGCACTGAAGCTTTCTTT. It codes for CASLGQGGTEAFF.

V and J are TRBV5-6 and TRBJ1-4, with a weak D call TRBD1 (6 bases). The V end lost 0 bases, the J end lost 0 bases, and 9 bases lay between the germline ends. This CDR3 has 16 amino acids. The germline V gene encodes CDR1 SGHDT and CDR2 YYEEEE. The CDR3 DNA follows: TGTGCCAGCAGCTTGGGCAGGGGAGCAACTAATGAAAAACTGTTTTTT. It specifies CASSLGRGATNEKLFF. Supplemented by reference TRBV5-6 and TRBJ1-4, the full variable domain reads DAGVTQSPTHLIKTRGQQVTLRCSPKSGHDTVSWYQQALGQGPQFIFQYYEEEERQRGNFPDRFSGHQFPNYSSELNVNALLLGDSALYLCASSLGRGATNEKLFFGSGTQLSVL.

This clonotype was seen a handful of times. The CDR3 reads CASSPPSERALYEQYF. CDR3 in DNA: TGTGCCAGCAGCCCCCCTAGCGAAAGGGCCCTCTACGAGCAGTACTTC. V is TRBV13 and J is TRBJ2-7, with D tentatively TRBD2 (6 bases). V was pared by 5 bases and J by 3 bases, with 20 bases between. CDR1 is PRHDT and CDR2 is FYEKMQ in the germline V gene (reference sequence). There are 16 residues in the CDR3.

In its sample, this clonotype was seen a few times. The chain uses TRBV9 and TRBJ2-7; tentatively, D is TRBD2 (7 bases). The CDR3 is 16 amino acids. V was pared by 0 bases and J by 3 bases, with 16 bases between. Germline V gene data show CDR1 as SGDLS and CDR2 as YYNGEE. This CDR3 reads CASSVGGGGIGYEQYF. Written as DNA, the CDR3 is TGTGCCAGCAGCGTAGGCGGGGGCGGAATCGGCTACGAGCAGTACTTC. The whole variable domain, remainder taken from reference TRBV9 and TRBJ2-7, is DSGVTQTPKHLITATGQRVTLRCSPRSGDLSVYWYQQSLDQGLQFLIQYYNGEERAKGNILERFSAQQFPDLHSELNLSSLELGDSALYFCASSVGGGGIGYEQYFGPGTRLTVT.

The chain uses TRBV19 and TRBJ2-1; D is possibly TRBD2 (5 bases). The CDR3 covers 15 residues. The germline V gene encodes CDR1 LNHDA and CDR2 SQIVND (reference sequence). Trimming took off 5 bases at V and 8 bases at J, with 19 bases between the two ends. The CDR3 nucleotides read TGTGCCAGTAGTGGGGTGTCCGCAGGAGGATATGAGCAGTTCTTC. Translation gives CASSGVSAGGYEQFF.